This TCR beta chain was profiled in a study of T cell changes during pregnancy in multiple sclerosis. The germline V gene has CDR1 SGHKS and CDR2 YYEKEE (reference sequence). V was pared by 0 bases and J by 11 bases, with 11 bases between. This CDR3 is built from 12 residues. The protocol was immunoSEQ multiplex PCR, while the TCRdb copy is restricted to in-frame clones and leaves out a portion. The table has 55,000 or so clones, roughly 90% seen once. The input for sequencing was CD4+ T cells from peripheral blood mononuclear cells, taken after pregnancy. This TCR was sampled from a female donor in good health, enrolled as a control in a pregnancy study. The rearrangement links TRBV5-5 to TRBJ1-1; D gene uncertain. CDR3 region: CASSLETVGAFF. The CDR3 DNA sequence: TGTGCCAGCAGCTTGGAGACGGTCGGGGCTTTCTTT.